These T cell receptor beta chains were read from a single sample in a study of blood T cell repertoires in COVID-19. The data were produced by immunoSEQ multiplex PCR, yet TCRdb's version contains in-frame clones alone and is incomplete. The sample lists 100,000 to 150,000 clones, 75% to 90% occurring once. Sequencing was done on a sample of PBMCs or T cells enriched from blood (not recorded which). These receptors were collected from a woman in her 50s who had recovered from COVID-19. Each CDR3 is given with its conserved first and last residue. The D gene is left open where the match is weak. Part of the rows lack a size; the others show once, few, many or a class for expanded clones.

D	V	size	J	DNA	CDR3
TRBD1	TRBV10-3	NA	TRBJ2-7	TGTGCCATCAGTGTAAGGGACAGCCCCTACGAGCAGTACTTC	CAISVRDSPYEQYF
NA	TRBV5-4	NA	TRBJ2-1	TGTGCCAGCAGCCCCATGACGGGTGAGCAGTTCTTC	CASSPMTGEQFF
NA	TRBV9	NA	TRBJ2-7	TGTGCCAGCAGCGTAGTCCCGGGTTCGGGCGAGCAGTACTTC	CASSVVPGSGEQYF
TRBD1	TRBV10-3	NA	TRBJ1-6	TGTGCCATCAGCCGCCAGGACAGGCCTAATTCACCCCTCCACTTT	CAISRQDRPNSPLHF
NA	TRBV2	few	TRBJ2-5	TGTGCCAGCATGAGGCCCGTCAGGGGCGAGGAGACCCAGTACTTC	CASMRPVRGEETQYF
TRBD1	TRBV6-4	NA	TRBJ1-2	TGTGCCAGCAGACCCGGGACAGGGTTAGGCTACACCTTC	CASRPGTGLGYTF
TRBD2	TRBV5-4	NA	TRBJ2-2	TGTGCCAGCAGCGGGAGGGCGGGGGACGGGGAGCTGTTTTTT	CASSGRAGDGELFF
NA	TRBV4-3	NA	TRBJ1-6	TGCGCCAGCAGCCAGGCGGCAGTAAGCGATAATTCACCCCTCCACTTT	CASSQAAVSDNSPLHF
NA	TRBV28	few	TRBJ1-2	TGTGCCAGCACTTCAATGGTGCGGGGGTCTCGAGGCTACACCTTC	CASTSMVRGSRGYTF
TRBD2	TRBV7-9	NA	TRBJ2-3	TGTGCCAGCAGAAATCCCTGGACTAGCGGGCTCCGCACAGATACGCAGTATTTT	CASRNPWTSGLRTDTQYF
TRBD1	TRBV6-5	NA	TRBJ2-1	TGTGCCAGCAGTAAACCGGGACAGAGCAATGAGCAGTTCTTC	CASSKPGQSNEQFF
TRBD2	TRBV10-3	NA	TRBJ2-2	TGTGCCATCGGGGGGGTCGGGGAGCTGTTTTTT	CAIGGVGELFF
NA	TRBV3-1/TRBV3-2	once	TRBJ2-1	TGTGCCAGCAGCCAAGATCAAGCCGCGGGCTACAATGAGCAGTTCTTC	CASSQDQAAGYNEQFF
NA	TRBV6-5	NA	TRBJ1-1	TGTGCCAGCAGTTCTTCAGGGAACACTGAAGCTTTCTTT	CASSSSGNTEAFF
NA	TRBV6-5	once	TRBJ2-7	TGTGCCAGCAGTTACTTTGCAGGGGCCGAGCAGTACTTC	CASSYFAGAEQYF
TRBD2	TRBV11-2	NA	TRBJ2-3	TGTGCCAGCAGCTTAGTTGGCGGGGGGGCCGGAGTAGATACGCAGTATTTT	CASSLVGGGAGVDTQYF
NA	TRBV5-1	NA	TRBJ2-7	TGCGCCAGCAGCTTGGGCTCGGGGGGCAACGAGCAGTACTTC	CASSLGSGGNEQYF
TRBD2	TRBV18	NA	TRBJ2-1	TGTGCCAGCTCACGTAGCGGGAGCCGCAATGAGCAGTTCTTC	CASSRSGSRNEQFF
NA	TRBV11-2	once	TRBJ2-7	TGTGCCAGCAGCTTAGCCAGGGGCACCTACGAGCAGTACTTC	CASSLARGTYEQYF
TRBD1	TRBV5-4	NA	TRBJ1-1	TGTGCCAGCAGCCGCCAATTAACCGGGACAGGGCTGACTGAAGCTTTCTTT	CASSRQLTGTGLTEAFF
TRBD1	TRBV11-2	NA	TRBJ2-3	TGTGCCAGCAGCCAGGGGGTTGGCCCCGGGCAGTATTTT	CASSQGVGPGQYF
TRBD2	TRBV15	NA	TRBJ2-7	TGTGCCACCAGCAGCGTACCGGGACTAACCTACGAGCAGTACTTC	CATSSVPGLTYEQYF
NA	TRBV6-5	NA	TRBJ2-7	TGTGCCAGCAGGGGGACATACAGGTGGCAGTACTTC	CASRGTYRWQYF
NA	TRBV18	NA	TRBJ1-1	TGTGCCAGCTCCCGCGGGGGGCGCGGCACTGAAGCTTTCTTT	CASSRGGRGTEAFF
TRBD2	TRBV3-1/TRBV3-2	NA	TRBJ2-7	TGTGCCAGCAGCAGCCCCGGGACTATCACCTACGAGCAGTACTTC	CASSSPGTITYEQYF
TRBD2	TRBV20-1	NA	TRBJ2-1	TGCAGTGCTAGTAGACTAGCGGGGGGCGCGTACAATGAGCAGTTCTTC	CSASRLAGGAYNEQFF
NA	TRBV5-5	NA	TRBJ1-3	TGTGCCAGCAGACTTTATGGCTCTGGAAACACCATATATTTT	CASRLYGSGNTIYF
NA	TRBV10-1	NA	TRBJ1-1	TGCGCCAGCAGAAGGGGGAGGGACACTGAAGCTTTCTTT	CASRRGRDTEAFF
NA	TRBV10-3	NA	TRBJ2-1	TGTGCCATCCGCATCCTGGGAGACAATGAGCAGTTCTTC	CAIRILGDNEQFF
TRBD1	TRBV6-1	NA	TRBJ1-1	TGTGCCAGCAGTGAAGAGACAGGGGGCCTGAACACTGAAGCTTTCTTT	CASSEETGGLNTEAFF
TRBD1	TRBV12-3/TRBV12-4	NA	TRBJ2-7	TGTGCCAGCAGTTGGGACAGGGGCGACGAGCAGTACTTC	CASSWDRGDEQYF
NA	TRBV3-1/TRBV3-2	NA	TRBJ2-3	TGTGCCAGCAGCCGAGCAGGGGTTGGAATTCCAGATACGCAGTATTTT	CASSRAGVGIPDTQYF
TRBD1	TRBV4-1	NA	TRBJ2-2	TGCGCCAGCAGCCAAGGGACAGGGTTGGACACCGGGGAGCTGTTTTTT	CASSQGTGLDTGELFF
NA	TRBV4-2	NA	TRBJ1-5	TGTGCCAGCAGCCAAGATTGGCAGTCCCATGGTCAGCCCCAGCATTTT	CASSQDWQSHGQPQHF
NA	TRBV4-1	NA	TRBJ1-1	TGCGCCAGCAGCCAAGTAGGGACGGGGGGGGCGAGGATCGAAGCTTTCTTT	CASSQVGTGGARIEAFF
TRBD2	TRBV2	NA	TRBJ2-1	TGTGCCAGCAGTGAAGCGACTAGCGTGAATGAGCAGTTCTTC	CASSEATSVNEQFF
TRBD1	TRBV6-5	NA	TRBJ1-5	TGTGCCAGCAGAAGTGATGGGACAGTTTTCCAGCCCCAGCATTTT	CASRSDGTVFQPQHF
NA	TRBV19	NA	TRBJ1-6	TGTGCCAGTAGTATGGGCAGGACAGCACCCCTCCACTTT	CASSMGRTAPLHF
NA	TRBV15	NA	TRBJ1-1	TGTGCCACCAGCAGAGATTCTCGAGCTTTCTTT	CATSRDSRAFF
NA	TRBV5-1	few	TRBJ1-1	TGCGCCAGCAGCTTGGGCACGGTTTCCACTGAAGCTTTCTTT	CASSLGTVSTEAFF
TRBD1	TRBV7-9	NA	TRBJ1-1	TGTGCCAGCAGCCCCTGGACAGGGCGGACTGAAGCTTTCTTT	CASSPWTGRTEAFF